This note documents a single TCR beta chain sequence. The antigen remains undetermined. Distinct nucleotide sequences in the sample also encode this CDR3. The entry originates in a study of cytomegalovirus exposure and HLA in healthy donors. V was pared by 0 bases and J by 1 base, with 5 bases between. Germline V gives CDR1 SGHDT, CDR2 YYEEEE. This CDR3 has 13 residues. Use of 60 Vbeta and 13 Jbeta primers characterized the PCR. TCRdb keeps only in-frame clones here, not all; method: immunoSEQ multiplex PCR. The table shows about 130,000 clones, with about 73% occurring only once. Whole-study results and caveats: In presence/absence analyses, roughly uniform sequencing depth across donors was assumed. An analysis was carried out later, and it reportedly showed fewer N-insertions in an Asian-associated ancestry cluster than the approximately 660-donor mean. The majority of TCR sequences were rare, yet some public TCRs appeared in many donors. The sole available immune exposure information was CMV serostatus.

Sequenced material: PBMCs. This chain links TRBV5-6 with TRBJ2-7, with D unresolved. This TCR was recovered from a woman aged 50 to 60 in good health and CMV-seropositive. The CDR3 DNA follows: TGTGCCAGCAGCTTGGGGGCATCCTACGAGCAGTACTTC. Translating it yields CASSLGASYEQYF.